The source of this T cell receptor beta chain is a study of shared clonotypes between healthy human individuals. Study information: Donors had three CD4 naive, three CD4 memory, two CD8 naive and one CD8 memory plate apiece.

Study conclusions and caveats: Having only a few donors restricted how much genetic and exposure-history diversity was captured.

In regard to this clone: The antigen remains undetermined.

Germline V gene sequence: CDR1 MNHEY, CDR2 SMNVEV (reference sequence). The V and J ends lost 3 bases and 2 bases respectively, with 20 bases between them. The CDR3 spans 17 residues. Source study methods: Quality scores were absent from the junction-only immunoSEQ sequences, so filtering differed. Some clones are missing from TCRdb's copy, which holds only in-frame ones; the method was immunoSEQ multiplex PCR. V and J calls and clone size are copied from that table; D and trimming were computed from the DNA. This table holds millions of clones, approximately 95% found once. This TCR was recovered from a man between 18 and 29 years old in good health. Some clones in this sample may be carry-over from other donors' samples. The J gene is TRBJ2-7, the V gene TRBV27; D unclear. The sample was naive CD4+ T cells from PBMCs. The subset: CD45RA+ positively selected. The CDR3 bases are TGTGCCAGCAGTTTTAACGGGTGGTCCTCTGGGCCCTACGAGCAGTACTTC. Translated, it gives CASSFNGWSSGPYEQYF.